A selection of T cell receptor beta chains follows, all from one sample in a study of blood T cell repertoires in COVID-19. Sequenced by immunoSEQ multiplex PCR; TCRdb stores in-frame clones only, minus some. The data show about 300,000 clones, more than 70% seen once. Sequenced input: peripheral blood. The receptors shown here come from a woman aged 45-65 years with acute or convalescent COVID-19. CDR3s include the opening cysteine and the closing phenylalanine or tryptophan. The D gene is left open where the match is weak. Some rows have no size entry. The others give once, few or many, or a class for an expanded clone.

V	D	length	size	J	CDR3	DNA
TRBV6-5	TRBD2	14	.	TRBJ2-7	CASNPQRDAYEQYF	TGTGCCAGCAACCCTCAGCGGGATGCCTACGAGCAGTACTTC
TRBV28	TRBD2	16	.	TRBJ2-7	CASSIPPSGNSYEQYF	TGTGCCAGCAGTATCCCACCTAGCGGAAATTCCTACGAGCAGTACTTC
TRBV7-8	.	14	.	TRBJ2-7	CASSLTGTTYEQYF	TGTGCCAGCAGCTTAACAGGGACAACCTACGAGCAGTACTTC
TRBV6-5	.	13	.	TRBJ1-4	CASGWSEGEKLFF	TGTGCCAGCGGGTGGTCGGAGGGGGAAAAACTGTTTTTT
TRBV7-6	TRBD2	16	once	TRBJ2-2	CASSQGPGLVIGELFF	TGTGCCAGCAGTCAGGGCCCGGGACTAGTGATCGGGGAGCTGTTTTTT
TRBV5-8	TRBD1	15	.	TRBJ1-5	CASSPDRDHNQPQHF	TGTGCCAGCAGCCCCGACAGGGATCACAATCAGCCCCAGCATTTT
TRBV18	TRBD1	14	.	TRBJ2-5	CASSSRQGRETQYF	TGTGCCAGCTCATCAAGACAGGGTAGAGAGACCCAGTACTTC
TRBV24-1	.	13	once	TRBJ1-4	CATSEGGTEKLFF	TGTGCCACCAGTGAAGGGGGAACGGAAAAACTGTTTTTT
TRBV9	.	15	.	TRBJ2-6	CASSVLGAGANVLTF	TGTGCCAGCAGCGTATTAGGGGCTGGGGCCAACGTCCTGACTTTC
TRBV5-8	TRBD1	14	.	TRBJ1-5	CASIPGQPNQPQHF	TGTGCCAGCATCCCGGGACAGCCCAATCAGCCCCAGCATTTT
TRBV14	.	13	.	TRBJ1-2	CASSQDRGNGYTF	TGTGCCAGCAGCCAAGATCGAGGGAATGGCTACACCTTC
TRBV19	.	13	.	TRBJ1-5	CASMTDNNQPQHF	TGTGCCAGTATGACAGACAATAATCAGCCCCAGCATTTT
TRBV5-6	.	16	once	TRBJ2-7	CASSLSGRTTSHEQYF	TGTGCCAGCAGCTTGTCGGGCAGGACTACCTCCCACGAGCAGTACTTC
TRBV27	.	14	.	TRBJ1-1	CASSVDRWNTEAFF	TGTGCCAGCAGTGTCGACAGGTGGAACACTGAAGCTTTCTTT
TRBV28	.	14	.	TRBJ2-7	CATVFRDSGYEQYF	TGTGCCACCGTATTCCGGGACTCAGGATACGAGCAGTACTTC
TRBV28	.	15	.	TRBJ1-5	CASWAWTASNQPQHF	TGTGCCAGCTGGGCGTGGACAGCGAGTAATCAGCCCCAGCATTTT
TRBV9	TRBD1	15	.	TRBJ2-5	CASSTWTGSTETQYF	TGTGCCAGCAGCACCTGGACAGGGAGTACAGAGACCCAGTACTTC
TRBV19	.	15	.	TRBJ1-2	CASSTVQGANYGYTF	TGTGCCAGTAGTACAGTACAAGGAGCTAACTATGGCTACACCTTC
TRBV5-1	TRBD2	16	.	TRBJ2-7	CASSWGTSGFSKEQYF	TGCGCCAGCAGCTGGGGGACTAGCGGGTTTAGTAAGGAGCAGTACTTC
TRBV29-1	.	11	.	TRBJ1-3	CSVEDPTPRYF	TGCAGCGTTGAAGATCCTACCCCGCGATATTTT
TRBV5-6	.	12	once	TRBJ2-3	CASSFNTDTQYF	TGTGCCAGCAGCTTCAACACAGATACGCAGTATTTT
TRBV30	TRBD2	14	.	TRBJ2-1	CAWSLGGSLNEQFF	TGTGCCTGGAGTTTGGGCGGGAGCCTGAATGAGCAGTTCTTC
TRBV27	TRBD2	18	.	TRBJ2-5	CASSPRGLAGGLGETQYF	TGTGCCAGCAGTCCAAGGGGACTAGCGGGAGGTCTTGGAGAGACCCAGTACTTC
TRBV6-6	.	12	.	TRBJ1-1	CASNRAGSEAFF	TGTGCCAGCAATCGGGCAGGATCAGAAGCTTTCTTT
TRBV18	.	13	.	TRBJ2-3	CASSPVFTDTQYF	TGTGCCAGCTCACCCGTGTTCACAGATACGCAGTATTTT
TRBV7-9	TRBD2	16	.	TRBJ2-1	CASSSGLAVPYNEQFF	TGTGCCAGCAGCTCGGGACTAGCGGTCCCCTACAATGAGCAGTTCTTC
TRBV10-3	TRBD1	15	.	TRBJ1-1	CAISQRQGTNTEAFF	TGTGCCATCAGTCAACGACAGGGAACGAACACTGAAGCTTTCTTT
TRBV11-2	TRBD1	16	.	TRBJ2-7	CASSHPAGTGSYEQYF	TGTGCCAGCAGCCACCCGGCCGGGACAGGGTCCTACGAGCAGTACTTC
TRBV4-1	.	15	.	TRBJ1-2	CASSQGQAFNYGYTF	TGCGCCAGCAGCCAAGGACAGGCGTTTAACTATGGCTACACCTTC
TRBV18	.	15	.	TRBJ1-1	CASSPRTAVNTEAFF	TGTGCCAGCTCACCAAGGACAGCGGTGAACACTGAAGCTTTCTTT
TRBV6-6	.	14	.	TRBJ1-2	CASRSPGDLYGYTF	TGTGCCAGCAGATCACCGGGAGACCTCTATGGCTACACCTTC
TRBV2	TRBD1	12	.	TRBJ1-4	CASDRDYEKLFF	TGTGCCAGCGACAGGGATTACGAAAAACTGTTTTTT
TRBV18	.	14	.	TRBJ1-4	CASSPPQQNEKLFF	TGTGCCAGCTCACCTCCACAACAGAATGAAAAACTGTTTTTT
TRBV6-1	.	18	.	TRBJ2-7	CASSARLLPSVTAYEQYF	TGTGCCAGCAGTGCTCGACTCTTACCCTCCGTGACGGCCTACGAGCAGTACTTC
TRBV2	.	15	.	TRBJ1-1	CASSEALRGYTEAFF	TGTGCCAGCAGTGAAGCGCTTCGGGGGTACACTGAAGCTTTCTTT
TRBV20-1	.	15	.	TRBJ2-3	CSASQARYPTDTQYF	TGCAGTGCTAGTCAGGCAAGATATCCCACAGATACGCAGTATTTT
TRBV6-5	.	13	.	TRBJ2-7	CASRREGSYEQYF	TGTGCCAGCAGGCGGGAAGGTTCCTACGAGCAGTACTTC
TRBV5-1	.	17	.	TRBJ2-5	CASRRWGREGAQETQYF	TGCGCCAGCCGCCGGTGGGGCAGGGAAGGAGCCCAAGAGACCCAGTACTTC
TRBV19	.	16	once	TRBJ2-7	CASSIGGSQGGYEQYF	TGTGCCAGTAGTATAGGCGGTAGCCAGGGAGGCTACGAGCAGTACTTC
TRBV9	TRBD2	15	.	TRBJ2-1	CASSVGTSGREEQFF	TGTGCCAGCAGCGTAGGGACTAGCGGGAGGGAGGAGCAGTTCTTC
TRBV5-1	TRBD2	19	once	TRBJ2-2	CASSLALRLAGIRPGELFF	TGCGCCAGCAGCTTGGCCCTTCGACTAGCGGGAATTCGGCCCGGGGAGCTGTTTTTT
TRBV6-2/TRBV6-3	TRBD1	16	once	TRBJ1-2	CASSYLPPDRGPGYTF	TGTGCCAGCAGTTACTTACCCCCGGACAGGGGGCCCGGCTACACCTTC
TRBV25-1	.	15	.	TRBJ2-7	CASSPLGRGIYEQYF	TGTGCCAGCAGTCCCCTGGGCAGGGGCATCTACGAGCAGTACTTC
TRBV6-2/TRBV6-3	TRBD1	15	.	TRBJ2-7	CASSSRGQGRYEQYF	TGTGCCAGCAGCTCCCGCGGACAGGGGAGGTACGAGCAGTACTTC
TRBV30	TRBD1	13	.	TRBJ1-2	CAWSVGQNYGYTF	TGTGCCTGGAGTGTGGGACAGAACTATGGCTACACCTTC
TRBV19	.	15	.	TRBJ2-1	CASSKVAEGVTEQFF	TGTGCCAGTAGTAAAGTAGCGGAGGGAGTTACTGAGCAGTTCTTC
TRBV5-1	.	13	.	TRBJ2-7	CASSFGSPYEQYF	TGCGCCAGCAGCTTCGGGAGCCCCTACGAGCAGTACTTC
TRBV28	.	17	.	TRBJ2-2	CASSSPPGGENTGELFF	TGTGCCAGCAGTTCCCCTCCAGGAGGAGAGAACACCGGGGAGCTGTTTTTT
TRBV5-1	TRBD1	13	.	TRBJ1-1	CASNGQGGTEAFF	TGCGCCAGCAACGGACAGGGGGGCACTGAAGCTTTCTTT
TRBV6-2/TRBV6-3	TRBD2	15	once	TRBJ2-3	CASSLAGGPTDTQYF	TGTGCCAGCAGCCTAGCGGGAGGCCCCACAGATACGCAGTATTTT
TRBV18	TRBD1	13	.	TRBJ1-1	CASGQDRSTEAFF	TGTGCCAGCGGACAGGACAGGTCCACTGAAGCTTTCTTT
TRBV6-5	TRBD2	15	.	TRBJ2-3	CASKGLAGVVDTQYF	TGTGCCAGCAAAGGACTAGCGGGAGTGGTAGATACGCAGTATTTT
TRBV5-6	TRBD1	15	few	TRBJ1-3	CASSYGQGPGNTIYF	TGTGCCAGCAGCTACGGACAGGGACCTGGAAACACCATATATTTT
TRBV5-1	.	11	once	TRBJ2-3	CASSLQDTQYF	TGCGCCAGCAGCTTGCAAGATACGCAGTATTTT
TRBV7-3	.	14	few	TRBJ1-1	CASSLGHRDAEAFF	TGTGCCAGCAGCTTAGGCCACAGGGACGCTGAAGCTTTCTTT
TRBV7-9	.	17	.	TRBJ1-4	CASSSRTASATNEKLFF	TGTGCCAGCAGCTCTAGGACAGCCTCTGCAACTAATGAAAAACTGTTTTTT
TRBV27	.	16	.	TRBJ2-7	CASSLHARGQPYEQYF	TGTGCCAGCAGTTTACACGCTCGCGGACAACCCTACGAGCAGTACTTC
TRBV19	.	14	.	TRBJ2-1	CASTPLDSTSGQFF	TGTGCCAGTACCCCACTCGACAGTACCTCGGGGCAGTTCTTC
TRBV11-2	.	14	.	TRBJ1-6	CASSRVGRASPLHF	TGTGCCAGCAGCCGAGTGGGGAGGGCTTCACCCCTCCACTTT
TRBV30	TRBD1	14	.	TRBJ1-6	CAWSVGDRASPLHF	TGTGCCTGGAGTGTAGGGGACAGGGCTTCACCCCTCCACTTT